Listed below are T cell receptor beta chains from one sample, sequenced in a study of T cells in Graves' hyperthyroidism and ophthalmopathy. TCRdb reprocessed the multiplex PCR reads via MiXCR and lists one record per CDR3 protein. The sample contains 350,000 to 450,000 distinct CDR3 sequences, about an eighth of which appear only once. Sequenced input: blood. All receptors come from a man in his fifties with Graves' ophthalmopathy. The CDR3 runs from the conserved cysteine through the conserved F or W. The D gene is left open where the match is weak. Clone size is stated in some rows and not others, as once, few, many or a class when expanded.

j_call d_call clone_size v_call cdr3_aa cdr3_nt
TRBJ2-7 - - TRBV5-1 CASSLVRGGGQYF TGCGCCAGCAGCTTGGTACGTGGGGGCGGGCAGTACTTC
TRBJ1-1 - - TRBV25-1 CASGRDTTNTEAFF TGTGCCAGCGGCCGGGACACTACTAACACTGAAGCTTTCTTT
TRBJ1-2 - few TRBV14 CASSRAGTVGGYTF TGTGCCAGCAGCCGGGCCGGGACGGTTGGTGGCTACACCTTC
TRBJ2-1 - many TRBV14 CASSRRTPSSYNEQFF TGTGCCAGCAGCCGAAGGACCCCAAGCTCCTACAATGAGCAGTTCTTC
TRBJ1-4 - many TRBV3-1 CASSQETGWTEKLFF TGTGCCAGCAGCCAAGAAACAGGGTGGACTGAAAAACTGTTTTTT
TRBJ2-7 - many TRBV28 CASRRGLSEQYF TGTGCCAGCAGACGGGGGCTTAGCGAGCAGTACTTC
TRBJ2-7 - - TRBV19 CASSVAENSYEQYF TGTGCCAGTAGTGTGGCGGAGAACTCCTACGAGCAGTACTTC
TRBJ1-6 - - TRBV2 CASSEQSNSPLHF TGTGCCAGCAGTGAACAGTCCAATTCACCCCTCCACTTT
TRBJ2-7 TRBD1 many TRBV2 CASTLDRVKQYF TGTGCCAGCACTCTCGACAGGGTAAAGCAGTACTTC
TRBJ2-3 - many TRBV10-2 CASSAAEDTQYF TGCGCCAGCAGTGCGGCGGAAGATACGCAGTATTTT
TRBJ1-6 - - TRBV27 CASSPSSWERGISPLHF TGTGCCAGCAGTCCCTCAAGCTGGGAAAGGGGTATTTCACCCCTCCACTTT
TRBJ1-3 - - TRBV20-1 CSAIWVSNTIYF TGCAGTGCTATTTGGGTTTCAAACACCATATATTTT
TRBJ2-2 TRBD1 few TRBV6-1 CASRWDRANTGELFF TGTGCCAGCAGATGGGACAGGGCGAACACCGGGGAGCTGTTTTTT
TRBJ2-1 - - TRBV29-1 CSVVYTGRPYNEQFF TGCAGCGTTGTTTATACAGGGCGCCCCTACAATGAGCAGTTCTTC
TRBJ2-7 - many TRBV28 CASSLISGSDLYYEQYF TGTGCCAGCAGTTTAATTTCCGGGAGCGACCTTTATTACGAGCAGTACTTC